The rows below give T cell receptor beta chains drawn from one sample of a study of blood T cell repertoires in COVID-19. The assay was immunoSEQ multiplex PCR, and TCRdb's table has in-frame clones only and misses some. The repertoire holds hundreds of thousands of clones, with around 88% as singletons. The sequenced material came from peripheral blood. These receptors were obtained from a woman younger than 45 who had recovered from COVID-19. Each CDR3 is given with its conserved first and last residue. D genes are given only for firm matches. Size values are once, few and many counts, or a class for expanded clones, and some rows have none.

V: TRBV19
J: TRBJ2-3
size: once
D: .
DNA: TGTGCCAGTAGTAGGGACCCGGGACTTCCTAGCACAGATACGCAGTATTTT
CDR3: CASSRDPGLPSTDTQYF

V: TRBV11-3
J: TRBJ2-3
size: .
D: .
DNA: TGTGCCAGCAGCTTTGCGGGGGCCACAGATACGCAGTATTTT
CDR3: CASSFAGATDTQYF

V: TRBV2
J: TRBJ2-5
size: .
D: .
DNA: TGTGCCAGCAGAGAAGCCACTACCCAGTACTTC
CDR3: CASREATTQYF

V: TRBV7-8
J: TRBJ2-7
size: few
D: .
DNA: TGTGCCAGCAGCTTTACTGCGGAGGGGTCCTACGAGCAGTACTTC
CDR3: CASSFTAEGSYEQYF

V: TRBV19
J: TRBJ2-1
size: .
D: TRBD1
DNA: TGTGCCAGTAGTATAACAGGGGGCTACAATGAGCAGTTCTTC
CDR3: CASSITGGYNEQFF

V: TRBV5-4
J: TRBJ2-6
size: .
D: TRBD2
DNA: TGTGCCAGCAGCTTCAGGGACGGGAGGACTGGGGCCAACGTCCTGACTTTC
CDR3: CASSFRDGRTGANVLTF

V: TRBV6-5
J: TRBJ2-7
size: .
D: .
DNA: TGTGCCAGCAGCAAGAGTCTAGGATCCGGCTACGAGCAGTACTTC
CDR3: CASSKSLGSGYEQYF

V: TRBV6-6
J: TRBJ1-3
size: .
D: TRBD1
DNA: TGTGCCAGCCAGAGAGAACAGGGGATCGCGAACACCATATATTTT
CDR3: CASQREQGIANTIYF

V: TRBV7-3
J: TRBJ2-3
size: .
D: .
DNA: TGTGCCAGCAGCTTATCCGGGAGTGGCGCAGATACGCAGTATTTT
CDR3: CASSLSGSGADTQYF

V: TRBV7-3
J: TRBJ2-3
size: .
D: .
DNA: TGTGCCAGCAGCTACACCTCTGGTACGCAGTATTTT
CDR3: CASSYTSGTQYF

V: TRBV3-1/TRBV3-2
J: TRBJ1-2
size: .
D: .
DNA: TGTGCCAGCAGCCAAGGCGGGGGTGGCTATGGCTACACCTTC
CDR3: CASSQGGGGYGYTF

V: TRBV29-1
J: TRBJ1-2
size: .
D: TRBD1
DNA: TGCAGCGTTGAAGAAGGAATAGGGACAGGCTATGGCTACACCTTC
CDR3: CSVEEGIGTGYGYTF

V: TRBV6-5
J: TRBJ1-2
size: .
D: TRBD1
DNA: TGTGCCAGCAGTTACACGACAGGGCCTTATGGCTACACCTTC
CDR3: CASSYTTGPYGYTF

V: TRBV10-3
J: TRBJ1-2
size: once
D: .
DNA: TGTGCCATCAGTGAGGGAGGGGTGAACTATGGCTACACCTTC
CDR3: CAISEGGVNYGYTF

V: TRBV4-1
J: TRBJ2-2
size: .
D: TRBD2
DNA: TGCGCCAGCAGCCAAGCGGGGACTAGCGGGGGGGTAGCCGGGGAGCTGTTTTTT
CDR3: CASSQAGTSGGVAGELFF

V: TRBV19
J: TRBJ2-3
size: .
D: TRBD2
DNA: TGTGCCAGTAGTATCCTTGGGCTCGCGGCGGGGGGGCTGGATACGCAGTATTTT
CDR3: CASSILGLAAGGLDTQYF

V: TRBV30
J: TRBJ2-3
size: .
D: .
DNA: TGTGCAACTTCGACCCTGAGCGGAGGGTTTGGAGATACGCAGTATTTT
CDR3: CATSTLSGGFGDTQYF

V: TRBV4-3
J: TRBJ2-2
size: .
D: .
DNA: TGCGCCAGCAGCCTAATTTCGAGCACCGGGGAGCTGTTTTTT
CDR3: CASSLISSTGELFF

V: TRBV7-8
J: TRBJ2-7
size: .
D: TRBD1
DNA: TGTGCCAGCAGCTGGGACAGGGTGGGCGAGCAGTACTTC
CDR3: CASSWDRVGEQYF

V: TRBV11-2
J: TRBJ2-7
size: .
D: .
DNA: TGTGCCAGCAGCTTAGTAGTCTCCTACGAGCAGTACTTC
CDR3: CASSLVVSYEQYF

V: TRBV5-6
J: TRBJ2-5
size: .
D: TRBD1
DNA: TGTGCCAGCAGCTACACAGGGGTCACTCAAGAGACCCAGTACTTC
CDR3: CASSYTGVTQETQYF

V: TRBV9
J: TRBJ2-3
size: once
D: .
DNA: TGTGCCAGCAGCTATTCCCCGGAGGAAATTGCAGATACGCAGTATTTT
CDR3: CASSYSPEEIADTQYF

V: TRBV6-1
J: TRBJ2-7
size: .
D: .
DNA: TGTGCCAGCAGTGAATCCGGGGACTTACTTATCTACGAGCAGTACTTC
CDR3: CASSESGDLLIYEQYF

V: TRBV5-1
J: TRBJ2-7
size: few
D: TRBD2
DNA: TGCGCCAGCAGCTCAGCTAGCGGTTACGAGCAGTACTTC
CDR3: CASSSASGYEQYF

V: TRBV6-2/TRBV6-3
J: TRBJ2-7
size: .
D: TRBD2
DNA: TGTGCCAGCAGTCGGACTAGCGAGAGCTCCTACGAGCAGTACTTC
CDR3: CASSRTSESSYEQYF

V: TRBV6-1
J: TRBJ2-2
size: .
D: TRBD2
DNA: TGTGCCAGCAGTGACGGGAAACGACTAGCGGGGGTGGAGACCGGGGAGCTGTTTTTT
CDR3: CASSDGKRLAGVETGELFF

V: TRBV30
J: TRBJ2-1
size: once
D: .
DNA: TGTGCCTGGAGTCCATCACAGGGTACGGTGTATGTTGTAAATGAGCAGTTCTTC
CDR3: CAWSPSQGTVYVVNEQFF

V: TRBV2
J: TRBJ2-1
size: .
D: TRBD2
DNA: TGTGCCAGCAAATCTGGCGGGGGTTTATACAATGAGCAGTTCTTC
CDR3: CASKSGGGLYNEQFF

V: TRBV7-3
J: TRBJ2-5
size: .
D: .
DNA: TGTGCCAGCAGCTTAAGCGTCCAAGAGACCCAGTACTTC
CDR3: CASSLSVQETQYF

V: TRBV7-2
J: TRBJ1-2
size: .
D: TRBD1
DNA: TGTGCCAGCAGCCTCCGGACAGGGGAGATCGGGCCTCCTGGCTACACCTTC
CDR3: CASSLRTGEIGPPGYTF

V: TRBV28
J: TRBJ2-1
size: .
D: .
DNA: TGTGCCAGCAGGAGATCAGGGGTAAATGAGCAGTTCTTC
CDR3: CASRRSGVNEQFF

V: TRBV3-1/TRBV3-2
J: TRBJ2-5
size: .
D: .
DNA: TGTGCCAGCAGCCAAGAGAGTGCCAGGGGTAAGACCCAGTACTTC
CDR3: CASSQESARGKTQYF

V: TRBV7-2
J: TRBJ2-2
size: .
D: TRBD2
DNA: TGTGCCAGCAGCTTAGCTATTAGCGGGGGCGGGGAGCTGTTTTTT
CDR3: CASSLAISGGGELFF

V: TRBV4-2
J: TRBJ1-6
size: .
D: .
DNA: TGTGCCAGCAGCCCCGAGGGGGATTATAATTCACCCCTCCACTTT
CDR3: CASSPEGDYNSPLHF

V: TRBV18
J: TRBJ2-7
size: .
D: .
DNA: TGTGCCAGCTCACCTGACAGAAACTCCTACGAGCAGTACTTC
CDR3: CASSPDRNSYEQYF